These T cell receptor beta chains were read from a single sample in a study of blood T cell repertoires in COVID-19. Clones were sequenced by immunoSEQ multiplex PCR, and TCRdb holds only the in-frame ones, with some missing. The sample shows around 170,000 clones, approximately 80% of them seen only once. Sequencing was carried out using peripheral blood. These TCRs come from a woman older than 75 with acute or convalescent COVID-19. Each CDR3 is given with its conserved first and last residue. D genes are given only for firm matches. A row's size may be missing; if present it is once, few, many or a size class.

j_call d_call clone_size v_call cdr3_nt cdr3_aa
TRBJ2-3 TRBD2 many TRBV7-9 TGTGCCAGCAGTTCCGCTCCTAGCGGACGCACAGATACGCAGTATTTT CASSSAPSGRTDTQYF
TRBJ2-1 TRBD2 NA TRBV5-4 TGTGCCAGCAGCTTGGTCCCTAGCGGTGGCGAGCAGTTCTTC CASSLVPSGGEQFF
TRBJ2-3 TRBD2 NA TRBV3-1/TRBV3-2 TGTGCCAGCAGCCAGAACCTAGCGGGGGCCACAGATACGCAGTATTTT CASSQNLAGATDTQYF
TRBJ1-3 TRBD1 once TRBV7-2 TGTGCCAGCAGCTTACAGGGGGCGTTTGGAAACACCATATATTTT CASSLQGAFGNTIYF
TRBJ2-1 TRBD2 NA TRBV5-1 TGCGCCAGCAGCCCCCAAGCGGGAGGCAACAATGAGCAGTTCTTC CASSPQAGGNNEQFF
TRBJ1-3 TRBD1 NA TRBV15 TGTGCCACCAGCACCTACCGGGGACAGGACTCTGGAAACACCATATATTTT CATSTYRGQDSGNTIYF
TRBJ1-4 NA NA TRBV2 TGTGCCAGCAGTGAAAAGCAGGGGCGGAAAAAACTGTTTTTT CASSEKQGRKKLFF
TRBJ1-2 NA NA TRBV3-1/TRBV3-2 TGTGCCAGCAGCCAAGTCGACTATGGCTACACCTTC CASSQVDYGYTF
TRBJ1-2 TRBD1 NA TRBV30 TGTGCCTGGAAACAGGGGATTGGCTACACCTTC CAWKQGIGYTF
TRBJ1-2 NA NA TRBV6-6 TGTGCCAGCAATGGGGCAGGGCAGAGATCTGGCTACACCTTC CASNGAGQRSGYTF
TRBJ1-2 TRBD1 NA TRBV14 TGTGCCAGCAGCCAAGGTCGTCGGACAGGGGGCGGTGGCTACACCTTC CASSQGRRTGGGGYTF
TRBJ2-1 TRBD1 NA TRBV29-1 TGCAGCGGGGGGGACAGGGCCTCCTACAATGAGCAGTTCTTC CSGGDRASYNEQFF
TRBJ2-1 TRBD1 NA TRBV5-1 TGCGCCAGCAGCTTGACAGGGGGCCATGAGCAGTTCTTC CASSLTGGHEQFF
TRBJ1-5 NA NA TRBV6-1 TGTGCCAGCATTGACACCCGGGGACACCTTAGCAATCAGCCCCAGCATTTT CASIDTRGHLSNQPQHF
TRBJ2-5 NA NA TRBV28 TGTGCCAGCAGTTTAGGCCGGGGTAGCAGATTACAAGAGACCCAGTACTTC CASSLGRGSRLQETQYF
TRBJ1-5 NA NA TRBV5-1 TGCGCCAGCAGCCCGGGGGGGCCCTTGGGGAATCAGCCCCAGCATTTT CASSPGGPLGNQPQHF
TRBJ2-7 TRBD1 NA TRBV2 TGTGCCAGCAGTCTTGGACAGGGCTACGAGCAGTACTTC CASSLGQGYEQYF
TRBJ1-2 NA NA TRBV19 TGTGCCAGTAGTGGACAGAACTATGGCTACACCTTC CASSGQNYGYTF
TRBJ2-2 TRBD2 NA TRBV11-1 TGTGCCAGCAGCTTAATAGCGGGGAACACCGGGGAGCTGTTTTTT CASSLIAGNTGELFF
TRBJ1-5 NA once TRBV3-1/TRBV3-2 TGTGCCAGCAGCCAATTTCTCCCCTCGAGCAATCAGCCCCAGCATTTT CASSQFLPSSNQPQHF
TRBJ1-2 TRBD1 NA TRBV20-1 TGCAGTGCTAGTAGGGGACAGGCCTTCGGATATGGCTACACCTTC CSASRGQAFGYGYTF
TRBJ2-5 TRBD1 NA TRBV12-5 TGTGCTAGTGGCCGGCAACAGGGGCAGGAGACCCAGTACTTC CASGRQQGQETQYF
TRBJ2-7 TRBD1 NA TRBV11-2 TGTGCCAGCAGTAGGGGGCTATCCTACGAGCAGTACTTC CASSRGLSYEQYF
TRBJ1-5 NA NA TRBV10-1 TGCGCCAGCAGTCTGACGGGACACATTAATCAGCCCCAGCATTTT CASSLTGHINQPQHF
TRBJ2-7 NA NA TRBV4-2 TGTGCCAGCAGCCAAGATTCAGCGGGCGTGGGCGAGCAGTACTTC CASSQDSAGVGEQYF
TRBJ1-1 NA NA TRBV10-3 TGTGCCATCAGTGAGTCTGGGCGTCCTGGGGCTTTCTTT CAISESGRPGAFF
TRBJ1-2 NA few TRBV7-2 TGTGCCAGCAGCTTCGACAGAAACTATGGCTACACCTTC CASSFDRNYGYTF
TRBJ1-1 NA NA TRBV7-2 TGTGCCAGCAGCTTCGCACGGAGGAACACTGAAGCTTTCTTT CASSFARRNTEAFF
TRBJ1-2 TRBD1 NA TRBV28 TGTGCCAGTAGGGGGGCCAGGGGGCGGGTTGGCTACACCTTC CASRGARGRVGYTF
TRBJ1-4 NA NA TRBV5-1 TGCGCCAGCAGCTTGGCGGGGGACGGTGAAAAACTGTTTTTT CASSLAGDGEKLFF
TRBJ1-5 TRBD1 NA TRBV6-1 TGTGCCAGCAGTGCTGGACAGGGTCACGGCAATCAGCCCCAGCATTTT CASSAGQGHGNQPQHF
TRBJ1-1 NA NA TRBV18 TGTGCCAGCTCACCGAGGTTAGGGGACACTGAAGCTTTCTTT CASSPRLGDTEAFF
TRBJ1-5 NA NA TRBV6-5 TGTGCCAGCACCGAGCGCAGTGTCAATCAGCCCCAGCATTTT CASTERSVNQPQHF
TRBJ2-5 TRBD2 NA TRBV28 TGTGCCAGCAGTCCGAGAACTAGCGGGAGGAGGAAGACCCAGTACTTC CASSPRTSGRRKTQYF
TRBJ2-7 TRBD2 NA TRBV4-1 TGCGCCAGCAGCCAAGAGGCAGGGCTAGCGGCCTACGAGCAGTACTTC CASSQEAGLAAYEQYF
TRBJ1-3 NA NA TRBV25-1 TGTGCCAGCAGGGCTTCCTCTGGAAACACCATATATTTT CASRASSGNTIYF
TRBJ2-5 NA NA TRBV6-2/TRBV6-3 TGTGCCAGCAGTTACTACCGGGGGATCCAAGAGACCCAGTACTTC CASSYYRGIQETQYF
TRBJ2-7 NA NA TRBV11-2 TGTGCCAGCAGCTTAGGTAGGGGGGGGACGTCCTCCTACGAGCAGTACTTC CASSLGRGGTSSYEQYF
TRBJ1-6 NA NA TRBV5-5 TGTGCCAGCAGCTTCAGTCTCGATTCACCCCTCCACTTT CASSFSLDSPLHF
TRBJ1-6 NA NA TRBV5-1 TGCGCCAGCAGCTTGGATGGCCCGCTTAATTCACCCCTCCACTTT CASSLDGPLNSPLHF
TRBJ1-6 TRBD1 NA TRBV30 TGTGCCTGGACCCTAGGGACAGGGGGTTTTTATAATTCACCCCTCCACTTT CAWTLGTGGFYNSPLHF
TRBJ1-2 NA NA TRBV2 TGTGCCAGCAACGCACAAGATAACTATGGCTACACCTTC CASNAQDNYGYTF
TRBJ2-1 TRBD2 NA TRBV6-5 TGTGCCATCACCTTAAGCGGGGGGGTAAGGAATGAGCAGTTCTTC CAITLSGGVRNEQFF
TRBJ2-1 TRBD1 NA TRBV5-4 TGTGCCAGCAGCGTAACAGGGGGCCGTGAGCAGTTCTTC CASSVTGGREQFF